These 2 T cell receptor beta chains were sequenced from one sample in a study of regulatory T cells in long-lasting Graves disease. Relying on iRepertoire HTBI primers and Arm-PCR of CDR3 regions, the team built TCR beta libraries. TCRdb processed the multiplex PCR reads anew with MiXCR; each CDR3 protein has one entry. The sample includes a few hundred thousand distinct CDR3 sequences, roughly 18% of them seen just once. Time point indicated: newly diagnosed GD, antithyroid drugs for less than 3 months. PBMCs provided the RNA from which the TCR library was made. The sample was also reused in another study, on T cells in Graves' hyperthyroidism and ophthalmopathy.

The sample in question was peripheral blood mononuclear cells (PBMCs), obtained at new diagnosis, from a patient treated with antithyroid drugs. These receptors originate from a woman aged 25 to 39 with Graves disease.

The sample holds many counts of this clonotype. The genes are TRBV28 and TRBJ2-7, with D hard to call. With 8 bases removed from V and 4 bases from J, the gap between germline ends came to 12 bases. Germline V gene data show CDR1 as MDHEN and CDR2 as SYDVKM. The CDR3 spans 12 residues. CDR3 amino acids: CASRRRLYEQYF. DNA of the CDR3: TGTGCCAGCCGCCGGCGCCTGTACGAGCAGTACTTC.

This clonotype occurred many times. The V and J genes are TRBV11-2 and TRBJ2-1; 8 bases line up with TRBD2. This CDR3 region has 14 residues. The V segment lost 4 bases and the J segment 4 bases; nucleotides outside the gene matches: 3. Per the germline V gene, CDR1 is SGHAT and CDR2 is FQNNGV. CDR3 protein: CASSSTSGYNEQFF. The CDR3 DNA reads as TGTGCCAGCAGCTCCACTAGCGGATACAATGAGCAGTTCTTC.